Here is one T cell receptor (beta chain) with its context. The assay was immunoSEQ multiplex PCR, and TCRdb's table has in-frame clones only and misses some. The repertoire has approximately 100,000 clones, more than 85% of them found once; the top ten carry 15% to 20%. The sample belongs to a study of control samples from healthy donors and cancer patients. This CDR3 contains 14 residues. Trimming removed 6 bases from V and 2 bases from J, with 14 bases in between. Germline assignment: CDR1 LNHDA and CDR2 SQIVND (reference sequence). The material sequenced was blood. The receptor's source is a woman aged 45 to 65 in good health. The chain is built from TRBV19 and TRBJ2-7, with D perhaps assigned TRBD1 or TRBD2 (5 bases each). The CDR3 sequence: CASSPGLGPYEQYV. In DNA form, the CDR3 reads TGTGCCAGTAGCCCCGGGCTGGGACCCTACGAGCAGTACGTC.